Sequencing of this TCR beta chain was carried out in a study of long-term antiretroviral therapy in people with HIV. Study at large: Samples from the earliest time points predate the 2015 immediate-ART recommendation by about a decade. Points from the study as a whole: ART adherence, viral resistance and therapy changes were not recorded. Collection of the blood, which took place between about 2004 and 2018, possibly occurred under older ART regimens.

An immunoSEQ assay, version v3.0, was performed at survey level. Assay used: immunoSEQ multiplex PCR; TCRdb lists only in-frame clones, some missing. The sample lists about 10,000 clones, around 88% occurring once. Germline-derived CDR1 and CDR2 are ENHRY and SYGVKD. V was cut by 0 bases and J by 5 bases, with 11 bases left in between. The CDR3 has 15 amino acids. Note on this clone: Its antigen is currently unknown.

Sequenced material: unsorted PBMCs, taken 0.2 years before starting antiretroviral therapy. This TCR was recovered from a woman aged 40 to 50 with HIV. This chain connects TRBV10-3 to TRBJ1-5; D is ambiguous. The CDR3 sequence is CAISESNRRDQPQHF. In DNA, the CDR3 is TGTGCCATCAGTGAGTCGAATAGGAGGGATCAGCCCCAGCATTTT.